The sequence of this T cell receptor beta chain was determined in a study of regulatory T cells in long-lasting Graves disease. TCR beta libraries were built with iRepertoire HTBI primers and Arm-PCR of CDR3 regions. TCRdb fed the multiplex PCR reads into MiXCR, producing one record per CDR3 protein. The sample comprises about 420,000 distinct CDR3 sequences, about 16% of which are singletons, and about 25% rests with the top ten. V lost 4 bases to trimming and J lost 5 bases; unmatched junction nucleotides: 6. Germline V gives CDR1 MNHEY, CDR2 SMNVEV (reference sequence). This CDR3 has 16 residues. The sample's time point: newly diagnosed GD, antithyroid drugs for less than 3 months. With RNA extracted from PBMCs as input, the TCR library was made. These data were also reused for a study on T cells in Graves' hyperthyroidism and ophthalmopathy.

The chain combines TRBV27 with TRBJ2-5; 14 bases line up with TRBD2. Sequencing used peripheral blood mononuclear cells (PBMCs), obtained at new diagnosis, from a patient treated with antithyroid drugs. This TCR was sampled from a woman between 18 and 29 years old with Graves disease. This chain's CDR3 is CASSSGLAGVGETQYF. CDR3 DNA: TGTGCCAGCAGTTCGGGACTAGCGGGAGTAGGCGAGACCCAGTACTTC.